This T cell receptor (beta chain) comes out of a study of blood T cell repertoires in COVID-19. This table comes from immunoSEQ multiplex PCR, and its TCRdb copy is limited to in-frame clones, with some not included. The sample comprises 250,000 or so clones, about 91% of which are singletons, and roughly 4.5% rests with the top ten. The material sequenced was peripheral blood. This TCR was recovered from a middle-aged woman who had recovered from COVID-19.

CDR3 residues: CASSYPGGRNSYEQYF. In DNA form, the CDR3 reads TGTGCCAGCAGTTACCCGGGGGGGCGAAATTCCTACGAGCAGTACTTC. The rearrangement joins TRBV6-5 to TRBJ2-7, with 8 bases matching TRBD2. Germline loops: CDR1 MNHEY, CDR2 SVGAGI. V shed 2 bases and J 1 base; nucleotides not matched to a gene: 7. This CDR3 comprises 16 residues.